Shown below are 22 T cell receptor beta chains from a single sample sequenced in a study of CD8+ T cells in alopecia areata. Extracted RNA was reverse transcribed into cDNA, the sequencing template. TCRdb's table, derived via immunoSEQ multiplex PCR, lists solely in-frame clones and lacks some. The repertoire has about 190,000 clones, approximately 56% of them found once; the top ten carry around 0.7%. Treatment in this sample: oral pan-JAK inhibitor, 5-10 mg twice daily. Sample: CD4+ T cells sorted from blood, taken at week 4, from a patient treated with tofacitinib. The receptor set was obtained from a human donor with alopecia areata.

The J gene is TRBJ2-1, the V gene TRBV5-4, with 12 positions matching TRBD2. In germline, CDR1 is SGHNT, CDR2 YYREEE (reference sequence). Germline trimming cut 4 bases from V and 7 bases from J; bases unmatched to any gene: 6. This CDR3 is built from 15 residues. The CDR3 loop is CASSHLAGGLNEQFF. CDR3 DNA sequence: TGTGCCAGCAGCCACCTAGCGGGAGGGTTAAATGAGCAGTTCTTC.

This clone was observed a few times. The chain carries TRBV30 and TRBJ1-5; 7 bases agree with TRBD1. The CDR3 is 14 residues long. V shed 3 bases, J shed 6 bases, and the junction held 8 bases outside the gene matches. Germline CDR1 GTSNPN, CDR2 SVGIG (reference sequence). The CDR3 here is CAWSRVAGGQPQHF. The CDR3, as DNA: TGTGCCTGGAGCAGGGTGGCAGGGGGTCAGCCCCAGCATTTT. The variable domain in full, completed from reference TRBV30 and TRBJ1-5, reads SQTIHQWPATLVQPVGSPLSLECTVEGTSNPNLYWYRQAAGRGLQLLFYSVGIGQISSEVPQNLSASRPQDRQFILSSKKLLLSDSGFYLCAWSRVAGGQPQHFGDGTRLSIL.

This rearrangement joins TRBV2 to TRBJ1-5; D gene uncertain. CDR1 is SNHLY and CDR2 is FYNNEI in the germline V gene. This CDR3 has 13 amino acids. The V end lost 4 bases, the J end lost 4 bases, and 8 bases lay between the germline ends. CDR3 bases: TGTGCCAGCAGTGTGGAACCGAATCAGCCCCAGCATTTT. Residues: CASSVEPNQPQHF. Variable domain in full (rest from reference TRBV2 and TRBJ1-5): EPEVTQTPSHQVTQMGQEVILRCVPISNHLYFYWYRQILGQKVEFLVSFYNNEISEKSEIFDDQFSVERPDGSNFTLKIRSTKLEDSAMYFCASSVEPNQPQHFGDGTRLSIL.

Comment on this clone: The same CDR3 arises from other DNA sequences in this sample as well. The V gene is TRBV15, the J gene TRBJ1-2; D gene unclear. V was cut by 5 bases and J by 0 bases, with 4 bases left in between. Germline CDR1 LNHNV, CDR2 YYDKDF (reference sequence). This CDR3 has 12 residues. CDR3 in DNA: TGTGCCACCAGCTCAGCTAACTATGGCTACACCTTC. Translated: CATSSANYGYTF.

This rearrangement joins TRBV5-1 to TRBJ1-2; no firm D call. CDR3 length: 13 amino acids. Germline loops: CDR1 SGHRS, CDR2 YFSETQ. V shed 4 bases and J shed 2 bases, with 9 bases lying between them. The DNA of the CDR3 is TGCGCCAGCAGCCCTGGACGGAACTATGGCTACACCTTC. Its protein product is CASSPGRNYGYTF.

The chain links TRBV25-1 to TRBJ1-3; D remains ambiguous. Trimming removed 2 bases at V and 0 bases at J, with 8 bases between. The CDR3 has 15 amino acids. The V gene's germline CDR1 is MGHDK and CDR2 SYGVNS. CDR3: CASSENIHSGNTIYF. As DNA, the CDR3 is TGTGCCAGCAGTGAAAACATACACTCTGGAAACACCATATATTTT.

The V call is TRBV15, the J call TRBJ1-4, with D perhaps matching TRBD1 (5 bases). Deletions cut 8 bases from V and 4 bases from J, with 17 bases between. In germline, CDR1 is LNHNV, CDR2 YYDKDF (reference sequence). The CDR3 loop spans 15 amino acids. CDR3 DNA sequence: TGTGCCACCGCCTCTGACCGACAGAATAATGAAAAACTGTTTTTT. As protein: CATASDRQNNEKLFF.

The CDR3 is CASSSSGWQYF. The DNA of the CDR3 is TGTGCCAGCAGCTCTAGCGGTTGGCAGTACTTC. The chain carries TRBV7-2 and TRBJ2-7; 7 positions match TRBD2. V was clipped by 4 bases and J by 9 bases; unmatched bases: 3. Germline values: CDR1 SGHTA, CDR2 FQGNSA. The CDR3 has 11 residues.

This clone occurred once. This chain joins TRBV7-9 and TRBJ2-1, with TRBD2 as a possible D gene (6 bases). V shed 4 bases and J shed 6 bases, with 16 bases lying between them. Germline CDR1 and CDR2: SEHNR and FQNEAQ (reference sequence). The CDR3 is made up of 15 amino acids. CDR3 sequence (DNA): TGTGCCAGCAGCTCGGGACTCCTAAGACTCAATGAGCAGTTCTTC. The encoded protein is CASSSGLLRLNEQFF.

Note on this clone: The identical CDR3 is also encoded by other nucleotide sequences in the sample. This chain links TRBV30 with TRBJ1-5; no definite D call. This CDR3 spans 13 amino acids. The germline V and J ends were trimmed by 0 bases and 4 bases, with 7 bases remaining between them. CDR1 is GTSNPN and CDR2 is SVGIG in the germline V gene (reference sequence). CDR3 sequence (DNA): TGTGCCTGGAGTGTACGAGGAAATCAGCCCCAGCATTTT. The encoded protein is CAWSVRGNQPQHF.

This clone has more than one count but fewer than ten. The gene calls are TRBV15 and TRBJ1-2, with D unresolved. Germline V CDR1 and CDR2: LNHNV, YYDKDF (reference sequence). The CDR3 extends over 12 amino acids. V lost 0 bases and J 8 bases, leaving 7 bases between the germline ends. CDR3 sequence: CATSRDSFGYTF. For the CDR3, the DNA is TGTGCCACCAGCAGAGATTCCTTCGGCTACACCTTC.

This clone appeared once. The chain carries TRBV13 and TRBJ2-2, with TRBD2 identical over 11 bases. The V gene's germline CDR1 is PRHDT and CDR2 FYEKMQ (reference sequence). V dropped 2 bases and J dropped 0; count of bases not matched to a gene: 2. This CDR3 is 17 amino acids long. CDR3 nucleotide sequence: TGTGCCAGCAGCTTAACTAGCGGGAGAACGAACACCGGGGAGCTGTTTTTT. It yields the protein CASSLTSGRTNTGELFF. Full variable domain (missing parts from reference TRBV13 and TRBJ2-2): AAGVIQSPRHLIKEKRETATLKCYPIPRHDTVYWYQQGPGQDPQFLISFYEKMQSDKGSIPDRFSAQQFSDYHSELNMSSLELGDSALYFCASSLTSGRTNTGELFFGEGSRLTVL.

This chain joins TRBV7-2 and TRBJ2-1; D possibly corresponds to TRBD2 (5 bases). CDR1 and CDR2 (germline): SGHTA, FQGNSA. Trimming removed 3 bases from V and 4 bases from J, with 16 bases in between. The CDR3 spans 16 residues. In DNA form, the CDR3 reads TGTGCCAGCAGCTTGAAGGCGGGCCTGGGGTACAATGAGCAGTTCTTC. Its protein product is CASSLKAGLGYNEQFF. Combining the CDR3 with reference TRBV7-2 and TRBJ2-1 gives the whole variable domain GAGVSQSPSNKVTEKGKDVELRCDPISGHTALYWYRQSLGQGLEFLIYFQGNSAPDKSGLPSDRFSAERTGGSVSTLTIQRTQQEDSAVYLCASSLKAGLGYNEQFFGPGTRLTVL.

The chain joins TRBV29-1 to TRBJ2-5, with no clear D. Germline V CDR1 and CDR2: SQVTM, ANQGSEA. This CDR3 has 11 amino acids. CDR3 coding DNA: TGCAGGGTCGGCGGTCAAGAGACCCAGTACTTC. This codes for CRVGGQETQYF.

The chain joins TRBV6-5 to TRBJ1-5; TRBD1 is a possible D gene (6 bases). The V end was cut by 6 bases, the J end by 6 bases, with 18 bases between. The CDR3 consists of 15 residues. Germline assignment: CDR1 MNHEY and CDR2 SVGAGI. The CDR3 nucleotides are TGTGCCAGCAGAAGCTTACAGGGAACTGGTCAGCCCCAGCATTTT. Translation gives CASRSLQGTGQPQHF.

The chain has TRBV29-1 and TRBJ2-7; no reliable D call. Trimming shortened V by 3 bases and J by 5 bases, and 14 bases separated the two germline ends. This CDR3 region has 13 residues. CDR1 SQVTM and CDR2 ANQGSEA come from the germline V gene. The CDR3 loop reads CSVEPEILHEQYF. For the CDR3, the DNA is TGCAGCGTTGAGCCGGAGATACTACACGAGCAGTACTTC.

CDR3 sequence: CASSQDRWGGTQYF. CDR3 nucleotides: TGCGCCAGCAGCCAAGATCGGTGGGGGGGGACCCAGTACTTC. V gene TRBV4-1 combines with J gene TRBJ2-5; the match to TRBD2 covers 7 bases. This CDR3 is built from 14 residues. V shed 0 bases and J 7 bases; nucleotides not matched to a gene: 5. Germline V CDR1 and CDR2: MGHRA, YSYEKL.

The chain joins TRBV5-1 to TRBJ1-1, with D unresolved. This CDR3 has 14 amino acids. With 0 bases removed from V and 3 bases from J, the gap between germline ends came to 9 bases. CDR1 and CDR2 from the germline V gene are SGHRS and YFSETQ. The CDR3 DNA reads TGCGCCAGCAGCTTGGGCAATTTGGACACTGAAGCTTTCTTT. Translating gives CASSLGNLDTEAFF.

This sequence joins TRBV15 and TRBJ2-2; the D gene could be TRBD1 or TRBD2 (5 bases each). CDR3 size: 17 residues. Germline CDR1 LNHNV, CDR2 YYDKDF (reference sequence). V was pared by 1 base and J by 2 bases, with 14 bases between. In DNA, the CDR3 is TGTGCCACCAGCAGAGGGAAGGGGAGCGGTAACACCGGGGAGCTGTTTTTT. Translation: CATSRGKGSGNTGELFF.

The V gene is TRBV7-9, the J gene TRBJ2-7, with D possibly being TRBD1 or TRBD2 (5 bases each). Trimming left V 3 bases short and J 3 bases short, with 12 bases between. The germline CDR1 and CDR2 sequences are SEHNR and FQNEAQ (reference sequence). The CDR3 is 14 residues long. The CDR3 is CASSFSGTSYEQYF. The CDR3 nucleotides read TGTGCCAGCAGCTTCTCCGGGACCAGCTACGAGCAGTACTTC.

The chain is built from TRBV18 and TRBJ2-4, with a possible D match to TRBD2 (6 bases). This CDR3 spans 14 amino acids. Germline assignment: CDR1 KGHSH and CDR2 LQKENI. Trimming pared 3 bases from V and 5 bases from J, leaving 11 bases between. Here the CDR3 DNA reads TGTGCCAGCTCACCGTCCACGGGAGAAAACATTCAGTACTTC. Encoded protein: CASSPSTGENIQYF.

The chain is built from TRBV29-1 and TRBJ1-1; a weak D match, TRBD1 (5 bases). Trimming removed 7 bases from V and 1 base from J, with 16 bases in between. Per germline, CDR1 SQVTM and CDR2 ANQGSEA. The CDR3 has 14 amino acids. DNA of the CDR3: TGCAGCGGCCGCCGACAGTTTTCGAACACTGAAGCTTTCTTT. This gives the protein CSGRRQFSNTEAFF.